The 30 T cell receptor beta chains given below trace back to one sample, sequenced in a study of persistence of HIV-infected CD4 T cells. No antigen has been identified for these receptors. This was the immunoSEQ version 4 assay in survey mode. Some clones are missing from TCRdb's copy, which holds only in-frame ones; the method was immunoSEQ multiplex PCR. Of just over 35,000 clones in the sample, about 84% are singletons; the top ten hold 5% to 5.5%. Cells were stimulated with overlapping HIV-1 Gag 15-mer peptides. Memory cells lacking CD40L and CD69 with high CD45RO were sorted. The sample in question was cultured CD4+ T cells from PBMCs, obtained from a patient who received antiretroviral therapy. The source is an adult with HIV. The donor label of this sample is uncertain.

The chain joins TRBV7-3 to TRBJ2-4; D remains ambiguous. CDR1 and CDR2 from the germline V gene are SGHTA and FQGTGA. V was shortened by 3 bases and J by 1 base, with 13 bases between the two germline ends. The CDR3 contains 16 residues. The DNA for the CDR3 is TGTGCCAGCAGCTTCCTAGGCGGTAAGGCCAAAAACATTCAGTACTTC. This encodes CASSFLGGKAKNIQYF.

V usage is TRBV7-2 and J usage is TRBJ1-5; D perhaps matches TRBD1 (6 bases). The CDR3 is made up of 16 amino acids. Germline lookup yields CDR1 SGHTA and CDR2 FQGNSA. Trimming removed 1 base at V and 1 base at J, with 11 bases between. The DNA for the CDR3 is TGTGCCAGCAGCTTAGGGGGGCCAGACAGCAATCAGCCCCAGCATTTT. Its translation is CASSLGGPDSNQPQHF.

The J gene is TRBJ2-7, the V gene TRBV19; the D gene is possibly TRBD2 (7 bases). V lost 7 bases and J 1 base, leaving 17 bases between the germline ends. This CDR3 has 15 amino acids. Germline assignment: CDR1 LNHDA and CDR2 SQIVND (reference sequence). Here the CDR3 DNA reads TGTGCCAGTAAGGGCGGGGGCCTAACTTCCTACGAGCAGTACTTC. This sequence encodes CASKGGGLTSYEQYF.

The chain uses TRBV6-5 and TRBJ1-1; 8 bases are a match to TRBD1. V trimming: 7 bases; J trimming: 5 bases; junction bases outside the gene matches: 9. CDR3 size: 14 residues. CDR1 and CDR2 from the germline V gene are MNHEY and SVGAGI. The CDR3 nucleotides read TGTGCCAGCAATAAGCCAGGGGGCGAAACTGAAGCTTTCTTT. The encoded protein is CASNKPGGETEAFF.

J is TRBJ1-4 and V is TRBV5-1, with D perhaps TRBD1 (5 bases). Germline V gene sequence: CDR1 SGHRS, CDR2 YFSETQ. Trimming removed 0 bases from V and 0 bases from J, with 9 bases in between. The CDR3 has 16 amino acids. The CDR3 DNA follows: TGCGCCAGCAGCTTGGGAGGAGGGGCAACTAATGAAAAACTGTTTTTT. Protein: CASSLGGGATNEKLFF.

The chain combines TRBV19 with TRBJ2-2, with no clear D. The CDR3 is made up of 16 amino acids. Germline assignment: CDR1 LNHDA and CDR2 SQIVND (reference sequence). V lost 3 bases and J 1 base, leaving 12 bases between the germline ends. This CDR3 is CASSIFMLGNTGELFF. The CDR3 nucleotides are TGTGCCAGTAGTATTTTTATGTTGGGGAACACCGGGGAGCTGTTTTTT.

This clone was detected only a few times. The rearrangement uses TRBV6-1 and TRBJ2-1; the D call may be TRBD1 or TRBD2 (5 bases each). The germline V and J ends were trimmed by 0 bases and 2 bases, with 11 bases remaining between them. The CDR3 contains 16 residues. Germline loops: CDR1 MNHNS, CDR2 SASEGT. The CDR3 region is CASSEATGAPYNEQFF. CDR3 bases: TGTGCCAGCAGTGAAGCGACCGGGGCCCCCTACAATGAGCAGTTCTTC.

A few counts support this clone. The chain combines TRBV2 with TRBJ1-5; tentative D call: TRBD1 (5 bases). CDR3 size: 14 residues. Germline V lookup: CDR1 SNHLY, CDR2 FYNNEI. Trimming removed 4 bases from V and 3 bases from J, with 10 bases in between. In DNA form, the CDR3 reads TGTGCCAGCAGTGGAACAGGTGTCAATCAGCCCCAGCATTTT. Protein product: CASSGTGVNQPQHF.

V and J are TRBV27 and TRBJ2-7, with 8 positions matching TRBD1. Germline-derived CDR1 and CDR2 are MNHEY and SMNVEV (reference sequence). The trim removed 2 bases at V and 3 bases at J, leaving 12 bases unmatched. This CDR3 has 17 amino acids. The CDR3 sequence: CASSLRLDRGVIYEQYF. CDR3 coding DNA: TGTGCCAGCAGTTTAAGGCTCGACAGGGGCGTTATCTACGAGCAGTACTTC.

The chain uses TRBV4-1 and TRBJ2-7; no definite D call. Germline CDR1 and CDR2: MGHRA and YSYEKL. Trimming stripped 0 bases from V and 3 bases from J, with 24 bases between. The CDR3 totals 19 residues. The CDR3 here is CASSQEYASSAGSDYEQYF. Here the CDR3 DNA reads TGCGCCAGCAGCCAAGAATACGCCTCGTCGGCAGGTTCAGACTACGAGCAGTACTTC.

This sequence joins TRBV25-1 and TRBJ2-7; 7 positions agree with TRBD1. With 11 bases clipped from V and 2 bases from J, the junction kept 9 bases outside the gene matches. This CDR3 has 13 amino acids. CDR1 is MGHDK, CDR2 SYGVNS, per germline. CDR3: CASSRGLTYEQYF. DNA of the CDR3: TGTGCCTCAAGTAGGGGGCTAACCTACGAGCAGTACTTC.

The chain couples TRBV7-3 to TRBJ1-6; D ambiguous. The V gene's germline CDR1 is SGHTA and CDR2 FQGTGA. Trimming removed 0 bases from V and 8 bases from J, with 8 bases in between. The CDR3 length is 14 residues. As DNA, the CDR3 is TGTGCCAGCAGCTTAACGGGCGTTGATTCACCCCTCCACTTT. It translates to CASSLTGVDSPLHF.

The V and J genes are TRBV5-4 and TRBJ2-3; D is possibly TRBD2 (5 bases). The CDR3 runs 14 residues. V was trimmed by 1 base and J by 6 bases, leaving 12 bases between them. Germline V lookup: CDR1 SGHNT, CDR2 YYREEE (reference sequence). The CDR3 protein is CASSLFSAPDTQYF. Here the CDR3 DNA reads TGTGCCAGCAGCTTGTTTAGCGCCCCCGATACGCAGTATTTT.

For the CDR3, the DNA is TGCGCCAGCAGCTTGACTAGCGGGGGAGTTACCACCTACGAGCAGTACTTC. Translated, it gives CASSLTSGGVTTYEQYF. V is TRBV5-1 and J is TRBJ2-7, with TRBD2 matching over 11 bases. The V segment lost 1 base and the J segment 2 bases; nucleotides outside the gene matches: 8. The CDR3 is 17 amino acids. In germline, CDR1 is SGHRS, CDR2 YFSETQ.

The rearrangement links TRBV5-1 to TRBJ2-1, with 9 bases fitting TRBD1. The CDR3 is 17 amino acids. Germline CDR1 SGHRS, CDR2 YFSETQ. The trim removed 4 bases at V and 4 bases at J, leaving 12 bases unmatched. The CDR3 sequence is CASSPAPDRGWYNEQFF. In DNA form, the CDR3 reads TGCGCCAGCAGCCCGGCCCCCGACAGGGGGTGGTACAATGAGCAGTTCTTC.

The J gene is TRBJ1-5, the V gene TRBV19; 8 positions match TRBD1. The junction had 10 bases not matched to a gene; V was cut back by 10 bases and J by 8 bases. CDR1 and CDR2 from the germline V gene are LNHDA and SQIVND (reference sequence). The CDR3 loop spans 13 amino acids. CDR3 protein: CATSDRAREPQHF. For the CDR3, the DNA is TGTGCCACCTCGGACAGGGCAAGGGAGCCCCAGCATTTT.

The V gene is TRBV6-5, the J gene TRBJ2-5; D is undetermined. Looked up from germline, CDR1 is MNHEY and CDR2 is SVGAGI. The CDR3 runs 14 residues. Trimming left V 2 bases short and J 4 bases short, with 11 bases between. The CDR3 loop is CASSYPVSTETQYF. The CDR3 bases are TGTGCCAGCAGTTACCCGGTGTCAACAGAGACCCAGTACTTC.

The V call is TRBV19, the J call TRBJ1-3; TRBD1 agrees at 7 bases. CDR1 LNHDA and CDR2 SQIVND come from the germline V gene (reference sequence). V trimming: 3 bases; J trimming: 0 bases; junction bases outside the gene matches: 17. This CDR3 region has 20 residues. The CDR3 DNA sequence: TGTGCCAGTAGTATCCCGCCGGGACAGACAAGAAAAGCCTCTGGAAACACCATATATTTT. It is translated as CASSIPPGQTRKASGNTIYF.

This chain uses TRBV7-3 with TRBJ1-5, with 7 positions matching TRBD1. The germline V gene encodes CDR1 SGHTA and CDR2 FQGTGA. The CDR3 covers 13 residues. The V and J ends lost 4 bases and 5 bases, in that order; junction bases with no gene match: 2. CDR3 protein: CASSSTGDQPQHF. CDR3 DNA: TGTGCCAGCAGCTCCACAGGGGATCAGCCCCAGCATTTT. The complete variable domain, with remaining parts taken from reference TRBV7-3 and TRBJ1-5, reads GAGVSQTPSNKVTEKGKYVELRCDPISGHTALYWYRQSLGQGPEFLIYFQGTGAADDSGLPNDRFFAVRPEGSVSTLKIQRTERGDSAVYLCASSSTGDQPQHFGDGTRLSIL.

The chain uses TRBV19 and TRBJ2-7; TRBD1 matches at 9 bases. Unmatched junction bases numbered 4, after V lost 3 bases and J lost 1 base. Germline CDR1 LNHDA, CDR2 SQIVND (reference sequence). The length of the CDR3 is 15 residues. CDR3 bases: TGTGCCAGTAGTATTTCGACAGGGGGTTCCTACGAGCAGTACTTC. It codes for CASSISTGGSYEQYF. Full variable domain (remainder filled in from reference TRBV19 and TRBJ2-7): DGGITQSPKYLFRKEGQNVTLSCEQNLNHDAMYWYRQDPGQGLRLIYYSQIVNDFQKGDIAEGYSVSREKKESFPLTVTSAQKNPTAFYLCASSISTGGSYEQYFGPGTRLTVT.

CDR3 DNA: TGTGCCAGTAGTATGGGGGGGATAGTCGACGAGCAGTACTTC. This gives the protein CASSMGGIVDEQYF. This chain uses TRBV19 with TRBJ2-7, with 7 bases matching TRBD2. J was trimmed by 5 bases and V by 3 bases; bases with no gene match: 7. Germline V gene sequence: CDR1 LNHDA, CDR2 SQIVND (reference sequence). The CDR3 extends over 14 amino acids.

The J gene is TRBJ1-1, the V gene TRBV10-3; D perhaps matches TRBD1 (5 bases). CDR1 is ENHRY and CDR2 is SYGVKD in the germline V gene. Trimming took off 1 base at V and 8 bases at J, with 11 bases between the two ends. The CDR3 has 13 amino acids. CDR3 region: CAISEFTGVEAFF. CDR3 nucleotides: TGTGCCATCAGTGAGTTTACAGGAGTGGAAGCTTTCTTT.

V is TRBV6-4 and J is TRBJ1-4; no reliable D call. Trimming pared 0 bases from V and 0 bases from J, leaving 20 bases between. Germline CDR1 MRHNA, CDR2 SNTAGT. The CDR3 has 20 residues. This CDR3 is CASSDSRSPAESPTNEKLFF. The CDR3 DNA sequence: TGTGCCAGCAGTGACTCGAGGTCGCCCGCCGAGTCCCCAACTAATGAAAAACTGTTTTTT.

V gene TRBV19 combines with J gene TRBJ2-6; the D is unclear. The V gene's germline CDR1 is LNHDA and CDR2 SQIVND (reference sequence). This CDR3 spans 16 amino acids. V shed 3 bases and J shed 0 bases, with 9 bases lying between them. CDR3 amino acids: CASSIQDHSGANVLTF. CDR3 bases: TGTGCCAGTAGTATTCAGGACCACTCTGGGGCCAACGTCCTGACTTTC.

This chain links TRBV5-3 with TRBJ1-5; no definite D call. TRBV5-3 is placed among ORFs of uncertain function. The CDR3 is made up of 17 amino acids. Trimming pared 1 base from V and 4 bases from J, leaving 18 bases between. CDR3 in amino acids: CARSLPPRVVANQPQHF. The CDR3 DNA reads as TGTGCCAGAAGCTTGCCTCCCCGGGTGGTGGCAAATCAGCCCCAGCATTTT.

This clone showed up just once. The V gene is TRBV5-1, the J gene TRBJ1-3, with D hard to call. Germline V lookup: CDR1 SGHRS, CDR2 YFSETQ. V was trimmed by 4 bases and J by 3 bases, leaving 14 bases between them. The CDR3 contains 15 residues. The CDR3 coding sequence is TGCGCCAGCAGCGCCGCAGAGGGTAATGGAAACACCATATATTTT. Translated, it gives CASSAAEGNGNTIYF.

The genes are TRBV27 and TRBJ2-2; 7 nucleotides agree with TRBD2. The CDR3 sequence is 16 residues long. Germline assignment: CDR1 MNHEY and CDR2 SMNVEV (reference sequence). J lost 4 bases, V lost 0 bases, and 5 bases had no gene match. This CDR3 reads CASSLSRRGTTGELFF. CDR3 coding DNA: TGTGCCAGCAGTTTATCGCGGCGGGGGACCACCGGGGAGCTGTTTTTT.

V usage is TRBV29-1 and J usage is TRBJ1-4; D is uncertain. Trimming cost V 6 bases and J 0 bases, with 8 bases left between them. Germline-derived CDR1 and CDR2 are SQVTM and ANQGSEA. The CDR3 spans 13 residues. In nucleotides, the CDR3 is TGCAGCGTACGGAAGTCAACTAATGAAAAACTGTTTTTT. Translating gives CSVRKSTNEKLFF.

This clone was recorded once. The chain is built from TRBV7-3 and TRBJ2-5; 8 bases agree with TRBD1. This CDR3 comprises 14 residues. Per the germline V gene, CDR1 is SGHTA and CDR2 is FQGTGA. After removal of 5 bases from V and 5 bases from J, the junction contained 7 bases not matched to a gene. CDR3 protein: CASSPQGAGETQYF. The CDR3 nucleotides are TGTGCCAGCAGCCCTCAGGGGGCAGGGGAGACCCAGTACTTC. Full variable domain (missing parts from reference TRBV7-3 and TRBJ2-5): GAGVSQTPSNKVTEKGKYVELRCDPISGHTALYWYRQSLGQGPEFLIYFQGTGAADDSGLPNDRFFAVRPEGSVSTLKIQRTERGDSAVYLCASSPQGAGETQYFGPGTRLLVL.

This clone was seen once. This chain connects TRBV6-6 to TRBJ1-5; D gene uncertain. V lost 0 bases and J 1 base, leaving 10 bases between the germline ends. Germline CDR1 is MNHNY and CDR2 is SVGAGI (reference sequence). The CDR3 has 16 residues. The CDR3 DNA follows: TGTGCCAGCAGTTACTCGGGCAGTCAAAGCAATCAGCCCCAGCATTTT. Protein sequence: CASSYSGSQSNQPQHF.